This T cell receptor (beta chain) stems from a study of cytomegalovirus exposure and HLA in healthy donors. Study at large: Genotyping showed roughly 83% of about 370 donors falling in the Caucasian-associated ancestry cluster.

13 Jbeta primers and 60 Vbeta primers were used for the PCR. Only in-frame clones appear in the TCRdb table, and some are missing; sequencing was by immunoSEQ multiplex PCR. The sample includes fewer than 200,000 clones, 70% to 80% of them seen just once. Specimen: PBMCs. The TCR originated in a woman in her thirties or forties in good health and CMV-seronegative.

CDR3 amino acids: CASSSPTGVNEKLFF. CDR3 DNA: TGTGCCAGCAGTTCGCCGACAGGGGTTAATGAAAAACTGTTTTTT. This chain uses TRBV28 with TRBJ1-4; TRBD1 aligns across 8 bases. Germline lookup yields CDR1 MDHEN and CDR2 SYDVKM. The CDR3 loop spans 15 amino acids. The J segment lost 4 bases and the V segment lost 4 bases, leaving 5 bases of the junction unmatched.